This TCR beta chain emerged from a study of OX40 agonist ivuxolimab in advanced cancers. Study-wide context: Of the participants, approximately 36% had some prior anti-PD-1, anti-PD-L1 or anti-CTLA-4 therapy, which was allowed. General study points: Nonresponders included some who also had low normalized T-cell clonal expansion.

This CDR3 spans 17 amino acids. Germline V gene data show CDR1 as SGHAT and CDR2 as FQNNGV. J was trimmed by 5 bases and V by 5 bases; bases with no gene match: 11. Produced via immunoSEQ multiplex PCR; TCRdb's table is partial and in-frame only. The data hold around 83,000 clones, with 88% observed a single time. This clone showed up just once. Its antigen is as yet unknown. The genes are TRBV11-2 and TRBJ2-3, with 12 bases matching TRBD2. The sequences come from CD4+ or CD8+ T cells sorted from blood, collected in a trial of the OX40 agonist ivuxolimab. The source of this sequence is an adult with an advanced solid tumor such as melanoma, head and neck, liver or kidney cancer. CDR3 nucleotides: TGTGCCAGCAGCACAGATGGTCTAGCGGGAGGGGGAGATACGCAGTATTTT. It encodes CASSTDGLAGGGDTQYF.